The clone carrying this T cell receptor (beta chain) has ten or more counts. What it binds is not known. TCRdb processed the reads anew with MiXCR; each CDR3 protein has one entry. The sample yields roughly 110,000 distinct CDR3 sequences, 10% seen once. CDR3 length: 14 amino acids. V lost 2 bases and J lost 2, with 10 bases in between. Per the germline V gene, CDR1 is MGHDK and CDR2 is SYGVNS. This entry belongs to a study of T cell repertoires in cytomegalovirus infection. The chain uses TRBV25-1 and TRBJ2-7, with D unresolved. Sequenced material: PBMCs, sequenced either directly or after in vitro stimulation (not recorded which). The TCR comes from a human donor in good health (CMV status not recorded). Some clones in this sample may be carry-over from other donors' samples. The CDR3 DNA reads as TGTGCCAGCAGTGAAAGCCTGGGCGCCTACGAGCAGTACTTC. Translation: CASSESLGAYEQYF.